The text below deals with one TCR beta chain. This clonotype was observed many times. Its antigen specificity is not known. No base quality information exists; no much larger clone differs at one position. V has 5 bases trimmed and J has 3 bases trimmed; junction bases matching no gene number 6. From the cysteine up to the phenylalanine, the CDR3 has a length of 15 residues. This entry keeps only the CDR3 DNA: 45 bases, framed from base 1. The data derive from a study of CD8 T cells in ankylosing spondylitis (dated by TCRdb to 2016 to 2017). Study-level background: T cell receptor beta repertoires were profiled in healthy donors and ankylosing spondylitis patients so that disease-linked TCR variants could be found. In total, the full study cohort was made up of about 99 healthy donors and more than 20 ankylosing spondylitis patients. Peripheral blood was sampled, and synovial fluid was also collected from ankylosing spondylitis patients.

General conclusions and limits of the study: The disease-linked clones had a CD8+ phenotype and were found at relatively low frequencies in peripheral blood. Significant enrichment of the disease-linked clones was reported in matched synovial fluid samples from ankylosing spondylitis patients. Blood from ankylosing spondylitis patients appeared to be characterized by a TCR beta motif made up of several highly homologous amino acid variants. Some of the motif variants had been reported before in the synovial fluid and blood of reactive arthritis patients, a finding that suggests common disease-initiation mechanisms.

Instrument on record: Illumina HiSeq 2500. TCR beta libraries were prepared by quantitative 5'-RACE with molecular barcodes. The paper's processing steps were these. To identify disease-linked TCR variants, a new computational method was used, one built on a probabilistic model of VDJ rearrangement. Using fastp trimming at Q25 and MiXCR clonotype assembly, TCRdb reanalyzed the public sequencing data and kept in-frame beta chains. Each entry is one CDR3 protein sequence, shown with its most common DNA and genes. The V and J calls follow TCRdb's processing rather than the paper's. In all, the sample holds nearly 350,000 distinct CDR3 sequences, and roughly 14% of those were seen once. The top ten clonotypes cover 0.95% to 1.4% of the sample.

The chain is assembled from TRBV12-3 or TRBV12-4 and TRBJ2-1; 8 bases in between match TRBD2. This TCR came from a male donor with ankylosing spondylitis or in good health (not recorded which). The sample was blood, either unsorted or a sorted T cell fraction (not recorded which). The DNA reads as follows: TGTGCCAGCAGTGCTGTACTAGCGGTCTACAATGAGCAGTTCTTC. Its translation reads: CASSAVLAVYNEQFF.